Following are 2 T cell receptor beta chains from one sample sequenced in a study of monozygotic twins with inflammatory bowel disease. From its re-call of the 5' RACE reads, TCRdb lists each CDR3 protein once, without DNA. In all, the sample yields 310,000 or so distinct CDR3 sequences. The sample taken for sequencing was blood. These receptors were obtained from a human donor with ulcerative colitis or Crohn's disease, or a healthy co-twin of an affected twin (not recorded which).

The chain recombines TRBV12-5 with TRBJ1-2. Germline CDR1 is LGHNT and CDR2 is FRNRAP. The CDR3 consists of 14 residues. CDR3: CASGLEGLNYGYTF. Supplemented by reference TRBV12-5 and TRBJ1-2, the full variable domain reads DARVTQTPRHKVTEMGQEVTMRCQPILGHNTVFWYRQTMMQGLELLAYFRNRAPLDDSGMPKDRFSAEMPDATLATLKIQPSEPRDSAVYFCASGLEGLNYGYTFGSGTRLTVV.

The chain is built from TRBV6-4 and TRBJ2-1; there is no DNA to check the TCRdb D call of TRBD2. The CDR3 loop spans 16 amino acids. Looked up from germline, CDR1 is MRHNA and CDR2 is SNTAGT. CDR3 amino acids: CASSDSGTSGYNEQFF.